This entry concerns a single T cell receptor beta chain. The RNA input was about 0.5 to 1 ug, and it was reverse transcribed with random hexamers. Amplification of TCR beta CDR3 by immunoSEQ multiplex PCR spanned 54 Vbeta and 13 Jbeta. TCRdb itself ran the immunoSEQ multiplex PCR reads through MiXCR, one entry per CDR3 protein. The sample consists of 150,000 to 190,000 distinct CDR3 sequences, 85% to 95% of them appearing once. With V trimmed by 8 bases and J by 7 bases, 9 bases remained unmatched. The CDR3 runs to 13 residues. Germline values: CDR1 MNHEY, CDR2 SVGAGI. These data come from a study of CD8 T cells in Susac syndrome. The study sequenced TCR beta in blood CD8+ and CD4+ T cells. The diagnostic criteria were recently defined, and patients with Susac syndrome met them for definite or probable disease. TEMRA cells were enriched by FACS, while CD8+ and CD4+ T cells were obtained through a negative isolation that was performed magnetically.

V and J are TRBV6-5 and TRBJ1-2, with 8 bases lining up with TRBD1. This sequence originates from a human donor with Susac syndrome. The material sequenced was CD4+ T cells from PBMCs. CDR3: CASAPGQVLGYTF. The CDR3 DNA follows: TGTGCCAGCGCGCCGGGACAGGTCCTTGGCTACACCTTC.